Below, 29 T cell receptor beta chains from the same sample are listed, as sequenced in a study of Tregs in tolerant kidney transplant recipients. Profiling relied on immunoSEQ multiplex PCR, and the TCRdb table lists in-frame clones only, not all of them. The data contain around 74,000 clones, nearly 98% of them singletons. The material was CD4+ T cells from blood, obtained before the transplant. The receptors were sampled from a human donor who received a combined kidney and bone marrow transplant.

This clone was seen just once. The V and J genes are TRBV5-1 and TRBJ2-2, with D possibly being TRBD2 (6 bases). V shed 1 base and J shed 5 bases, with 15 bases lying between them. Germline CDR1 reads SGHRS; CDR2 reads YFSETQ. The CDR3 consists of 16 residues. CDR3 DNA: TGCGCCAGCAGCTTGAGTGCGGGGACTCCGACCGGGGAGCTGTTTTTT. This translates into CASSLSAGTPTGELFF.

This clone was found once. J is TRBJ2-3 and V is TRBV6-1; maybe TRBD1 (5 bases). Germline-derived CDR1 and CDR2 are MNHNS and SASEGT. V lost 7 bases to trimming and J lost 6 bases, with 17 bases between them. The length of the CDR3 is 14 residues. The CDR3 loop is CASTLGDSSDTQYF. The CDR3 region has the DNA TGTGCCAGCACCCTAGGGGATAGCAGCGATACGCAGTATTTT.

The gene calls are TRBV2 and TRBJ1-2; no reliable D call. CDR1 is SNHLY, CDR2 FYNNEI, per germline. V shed 8 bases and J shed 0 bases, with 7 bases lying between them. The CDR3 runs 12 residues. DNA for the CDR3: TGTGCCAGCGGGCAGACTAACTATGGCTACACCTTC. Translated, it gives CASGQTNYGYTF.

This chain uses TRBV7-3 with TRBJ2-1, with 10 bases matching TRBD1. This CDR3 is built from 16 residues. Trimming cost V 2 bases and J 2 bases; bases outside gene matches: 3. Per germline, CDR1 SGHTA and CDR2 FQGTGA. CDR3 amino acids: CASSLRTGGPYNEQFF. In DNA form, the CDR3 reads TGTGCCAGCAGCTTACGGACAGGGGGACCCTACAATGAGCAGTTCTTC.

This chain links TRBV27 with TRBJ1-1, with 8 bases identical to TRBD1. This CDR3 has 13 residues. After removal of 4 bases from V and 4 bases from J, the junction contained 2 bases not matched to a gene. The V gene's germline CDR1 is MNHEY and CDR2 SMNVEV (reference sequence). The CDR3 sequence is CASSSTGVTEAFF. The CDR3 coding sequence is TGTGCCAGCAGTTCGACAGGGGTCACTGAAGCTTTCTTT.

The chain combines TRBV29-1 with TRBJ2-3; D may be TRBD1 (5 bases). The germline gives CDR1 SQVTM, CDR2 ANQGSEA. The CDR3 length is 13 residues. Trimming took off 3 bases at V and 2 bases at J, with 9 bases between the two ends. CDR3 nucleotides: TGCAGCGTTGAGAGACAGACCACAGATACGCAGTATTTT. This encodes CSVERQTTDTQYF.

This chain joins TRBV7-9 and TRBJ1-5; tentative D call: TRBD1 (5 bases). Between the trimmed V and J ends, which lost 1 base and 6 bases, there was a span of 10 bases. CDR1 SEHNR and CDR2 FQNEAQ come from the germline V gene (reference sequence). The CDR3 totals 14 residues. CDR3 nucleotide sequence: TGTGCCAGCAGCTTAGGGGGGGGAAGTCAGCCCCAGCATTTT. Translating it yields CASSLGGGSQPQHF.

The rearrangement links TRBV9 to TRBJ2-3, with D maybe TRBD1 (5 bases). The V end lost 0 bases, the J end lost 2 bases, and 10 bases lay between the germline ends. There are 15 residues in the CDR3. Germline CDR1 SGDLS, CDR2 YYNGEE. For the CDR3, the DNA is TGTGCCAGCAGCGTAGCAGGGTCGAACACAGATACGCAGTATTTT. Translating gives CASSVAGSNTDTQYF.

V gene TRBV9 combines with J gene TRBJ2-2; 9 bases line up with TRBD1. Unmatched junction bases numbered 6, after V lost 3 bases and J lost 3 bases. The CDR3 extends over 16 amino acids. Germline CDR1 and CDR2: SGDLS and YYNGEE. CDR3 protein: CASSAYGTGHTGELFF. The CDR3 coding sequence is TGTGCCAGCAGCGCATATGGGACAGGGCACACCGGGGAGCTGTTTTTT.

The chain combines TRBV28 with TRBJ1-2; 8 nucleotides match TRBD1. Unmatched junction bases numbered 15, after V lost 10 bases and J lost 2 bases. Germline V gene data show CDR1 as MDHEN and CDR2 as SYDVKM. The CDR3 is 16 amino acids. CDR3 DNA sequence: TGTGCCACCATGGACAGGGCCCTCTTTCGGAACTATGGCTACACCTTC. It encodes CATMDRALFRNYGYTF.

The J gene is TRBJ2-1, the V gene TRBV28, with TRBD2 identical over 8 bases. This CDR3 comprises 15 residues. Germline V gene sequence: CDR1 MDHEN, CDR2 SYDVKM. V lost 6 bases and J lost 3; bases outside the gene matches: 7. CDR3 in amino acids: CASSLGGGSYNEQFF. The CDR3 DNA reads TGTGCCAGCAGCCTCGGGGGGGGGAGCTACAATGAGCAGTTCTTC.

This rearrangement joins TRBV5-5 to TRBJ1-6; 10 nucleotides line up with TRBD1. V gave up 4 bases and J gave up 4 bases; unmatched junction bases: 8. Germline CDR1 reads SGHKS; CDR2 reads YYEKEE (reference sequence). The CDR3 is 17 residues long. Written as DNA, the CDR3 is TGTGCCAGCAGCCAGGGACAGGGGACGGGGTATAATTCACCCCTCCACTTT. Its translation: CASSQGQGTGYNSPLHF.

This chain connects TRBV11-3 to TRBJ2-7; 11 bases match TRBD2. The germline gives CDR1 SGHNT, CDR2 YENEEA. The CDR3 has 16 amino acids. J lost 4 bases, V lost 2 bases, and 7 bases had no gene match. In DNA form, the CDR3 reads TGTGCCAGCAGCTTAATCCTAGCGGGAGGTCTTTACGAGCAGTACTTC. Translating gives CASSLILAGGLYEQYF. The whole variable domain, filled in from reference TRBV11-3 and TRBJ2-7, reads EAGVVQSPRYKIIEKKQPVAFWCNPISGHNTLYWYLQNLGQGPELLIRYENEEAVDDSQLPKDRFSAERLKGVDSTLKIQPAELGDSAVYLCASSLILAGGLYEQYFGPGTRLTVT.

The genes are TRBV29-1 and TRBJ2-1; 8 bases align to TRBD2. The CDR3 sequence is 12 residues long. V dropped 7 bases and J dropped 6; count of bases not matched to a gene: 5. CDR1 and CDR2 from the germline V gene are SQVTM and ANQGSEA. The CDR3: CSASGGPNEQFF. The DNA of the CDR3 is TGCAGCGCCTCGGGGGGGCCCAATGAGCAGTTCTTC.

The chain carries TRBV7-9 and TRBJ1-5; weak D call: TRBD1 (6 bases). Germline V CDR1 and CDR2: SEHNR, FQNEAQ (reference sequence). V lost 1 base to trimming and J lost 6 bases, with 13 bases between them. The CDR3 runs 15 residues. The CDR3 loop reads CASSLEGGAGQPQHF. As DNA, the CDR3 is TGTGCCAGCAGCTTAGAAGGGGGGGCAGGTCAGCCCCAGCATTTT.

The V gene is TRBV4-1, the J gene TRBJ2-3, with 8 bases fitting TRBD2. The length of the CDR3 is 17 residues. J was trimmed by 1 base and V by 0 bases; bases with no gene match: 6. Looked up from germline, CDR1 is MGHRA and CDR2 is YSYEKL. The CDR3, as DNA: TGCGCCAGCAGCCAAGAATCTACTAGCGGAGGCACAGATACGCAGTATTTT. It translates to CASSQESTSGGTDTQYF.

This CDR3 is CASTSYRAGNTIYF. For the CDR3, the DNA is TGTGCCAGCACCTCATACAGGGCTGGAAACACCATATATTTT. The gene calls are TRBV6-5 and TRBJ1-3, with a possible D match to TRBD1 (6 bases). This CDR3 region has 14 residues. Germline CDR1 MNHEY, CDR2 SVGAGI. V was trimmed by 7 bases and J by 2 bases, leaving 12 bases between them.

This clone occurred once. The chain couples TRBV5-4 to TRBJ1-2; D gene unclear. Trimming shortened V by 0 bases and J by 4 bases, and 10 bases separated the two germline ends. Germline-derived CDR1 and CDR2 are SGHNT and YYREEE (reference sequence). There are 14 residues in the CDR3. The CDR3 DNA sequence: TGTGCCAGCAGCTTGGGCGGTGTGGGCTATGGCTACACCTTC. This gives the protein CASSLGGVGYGYTF.

The rearrangement uses TRBV18 and TRBJ1-1; D is unclear. The CDR3 length is 13 residues. The ends were cut back, 0 bases at V and 6 bases at J, with 8 bases in the middle. Germline V lookup: CDR1 KGHSH, CDR2 LQKENI. In nucleotides, the CDR3 is TGTGCCAGCTCACCACCGGGCCTGGCTGAAGCTTTCTTT. Its translation is CASSPPGLAEAFF.

The chain joins TRBV5-1 to TRBJ1-1; D perhaps matches TRBD1 (6 bases). Germline assignment: CDR1 SGHRS and CDR2 YFSETQ. The V end was cut by 0 bases, the J end by 0 bases, with 9 bases between. CDR3 length: 15 residues. The CDR3, as DNA: TGCGCCAGCAGCTTGGGGGACACTTTGAACACTGAAGCTTTCTTT. Its translation: CASSLGDTLNTEAFF.

The chain has TRBV6-9 and TRBJ1-1; D is perhaps TRBD1 (5 bases). CDR3 length equals 13 residues. Germline assignment: CDR1 MNHGY and CDR2 SVAAGI. Trimming removed 8 bases at V and 4 bases at J, with 14 bases between. CDR3 region: CASQPGGVTEAFF. The CDR3 DNA reads TGTGCCAGCCAACCGGGGGGGGTCACTGAAGCTTTCTTT.

The chain carries TRBV19 and TRBJ2-1; 8 nucleotides match TRBD1. Losses at the gene ends were 0 bases for V and 2 bases for J; bases not matched to a gene: 3. The CDR3 sequence is 16 residues long. The germline CDR1 and CDR2 sequences are LNHDA and SQIVND (reference sequence). The CDR3 nucleotides are TGTGCCAGTAGTATAGATCTGACAGGGGCCTACAATGAGCAGTTCTTC. Protein product: CASSIDLTGAYNEQFF.

The gene calls are TRBV19 and TRBJ1-1, with D unresolved. CDR3 length: 12 amino acids. Germline CDR1 is LNHDA and CDR2 is SQIVND (reference sequence). Trimming shortened V by 3 bases and J by 5 bases, and 7 bases separated the two germline ends. CDR3 DNA: TGTGCCAGTAGTATGCGGGGAACTGAAGCTTTCTTT. Translating it yields CASSMRGTEAFF.

The genes are TRBV28 and TRBJ1-6; 9 bases map to TRBD1. In germline, CDR1 is MDHEN, CDR2 SYDVKM. Trimming at V came to 2 bases and at J to 7 bases, leaving 3 bases not matched to a gene. The CDR3 is made up of 15 amino acids. CDR3: CASSLADRGNSPLHF. Written as DNA, the CDR3 is TGTGCCAGCAGTTTAGCGGACAGGGGAAATTCACCCCTCCACTTT. The full variable domain, completed using reference TRBV28 and TRBJ1-6, is DVKVTQSSRYLVKRTGEKVFLECVQDMDHENMFWYRQDPGLGLRLIYFSYDVKMKEKGDIPEGYSVSREKKERFSLILESASTNQTSMYLCASSLADRGNSPLHFGNGTRLTVT.

J is TRBJ2-7 and V is TRBV7-8; 10 positions agree with TRBD2. The CDR3 consists of 15 residues. Unmatched junction bases numbered 7, after V lost 5 bases and J lost 3 bases. Germline V gene data show CDR1 as SGHVS and CDR2 as FQNEAQ. The CDR3 reads CASSTQASGSYEQYF. The CDR3 coding sequence is TGTGCCAGCAGCACACAGGCTAGCGGGAGCTACGAGCAGTACTTC.

This clone was observed once. The chain has TRBV7-3 and TRBJ2-1; TRBD2 agrees at 13 bases. CDR3 size: 17 residues. V gave up 1 base and J gave up 4 bases; unmatched junction bases: 4. Looked up from germline, CDR1 is SGHTA and CDR2 is FQGTGA. CDR3 DNA sequence: TGTGCCAGCAGCTTAAACCAACTAGCGGGGGGGTACAATGAGCAGTTCTTC. Its translation is CASSLNQLAGGYNEQFF. Complete variable domain (other parts from reference TRBV7-3 and TRBJ2-1): GAGVSQTPSNKVTEKGKYVELRCDPISGHTALYWYRQSLGQGPEFLIYFQGTGAADDSGLPNDRFFAVRPEGSVSTLKIQRTERGDSAVYLCASSLNQLAGGYNEQFFGPGTRLTVL.

The rearrangement links TRBV18 to TRBJ2-1; 11 nucleotides align to TRBD2. The V and J ends lost 4 bases and 4 bases, in that order; junction bases with no gene match: 3. The length of the CDR3 is 15 residues. Germline V gene sequence: CDR1 KGHSH, CDR2 LQKENI. CDR3 loop: CASSLSGRVYNEQFF. DNA of the CDR3: TGTGCCAGCTCACTTAGCGGGAGGGTATACAATGAGCAGTTCTTC.

The chain has TRBV29-1 and TRBJ2-3; D is perhaps TRBD1 (5 bases). CDR1 SQVTM and CDR2 ANQGSEA come from the germline V gene. This CDR3 comprises 14 residues. V shed 4 bases and J shed 1 base, with 12 bases lying between them. CDR3 sequence (DNA): TGCAGCGTTGCAGGGCTAGTGGGCACAGATACGCAGTATTTT. Its translation: CSVAGLVGTDTQYF.

V and J are TRBV11-3 and TRBJ2-1, with D possibly matching TRBD1 (6 bases). The germline V gene encodes CDR1 SGHNT and CDR2 YENEEA. Trimming removed 5 bases from V and 4 bases from J, with 12 bases in between. The CDR3 contains 14 residues. Here the CDR3 DNA reads TGTGCCAGCAGCGCCCAGGGACATTACAATGAGCAGTTCTTC. Its translation: CASSAQGHYNEQFF.